The clone carrying this TCR beta chain was counted only a few times. Antigen: not known. MiXCR, applied by TCRdb to the RT-PCR reads, yields one record per CDR3 protein. This table has more than 250,000 distinct CDR3 sequences, around a fifth appearing once. This record comes from a study of response to subunit inactivated influenza vaccine. The study, taken as a whole, reports: New T cells are recruited in small numbers by each seasonal influenza vaccination, according to the authors' suggestion.

V trimming: 0 bases; J trimming: 5 bases; junction bases outside the gene matches: 11. The length of the CDR3 is 18 residues. Germline V gene data show CDR1 as LNHDA and CDR2 as SQIVND (reference sequence). This material consisted of PBMCs from blood, taken 21 months after vaccination. The sequence was collected from a man between 50 and 69 years old who received an inactivated influenza vaccine. The gene calls are TRBV19 and TRBJ2-4, with 9 bases aligning to TRBD2. The DNA of the CDR3 is TGTGCCAGTAGTATAGATGGTCCAGCGGGAGGAGGCGAAAACATTCAGTACTTC. It specifies CASSIDGPAGGGENIQYF. Using reference TRBV19 and TRBJ2-4 for the parts outside the CDR3, the full variable domain is DGGITQSPKYLFRKEGQNVTLSCEQNLNHDAMYWYRQDPGQGLRLIYYSQIVNDFQKGDIAEGYSVSREKKESFPLTVTSAQKNPTAFYLCASSIDGPAGGGENIQYFGAGTRLSVL.